Given below is one T cell receptor beta chain in context. Its specificity is not known. The data derive from a study of cytomegalovirus exposure and HLA in healthy donors. The germline V gene has CDR1 MGHDK and CDR2 SYGVNS. This CDR3 comprises 12 residues. With V trimmed by 11 bases and J by 3 bases, 3 bases remained unmatched. General study points: Reportedly, diagnosis of cytomegalovirus status by the classifier showed high specificity and sensitivity. Presence/absence analyses took donor sequencing depth as roughly uniform. Later analysis associated a missense DCLRE1C variant with TCR beta V- and J-gene trimming.

PCR used 60 Vbeta primers and 13 Jbeta primers. Method: immunoSEQ multiplex PCR; TCRdb's copy keeps in-frame clones and lacks some. The sample table includes 150,000 to 200,000 clones. The receptor comes from a woman aged 18-29 years in good health and CMV-seropositive. The V call is TRBV25-1, the J call TRBJ2-2; 7 nucleotides match TRBD2. Sequenced input: PBMCs. The CDR3 region is CAGRGYTGELFF. CDR3 bases: TGTGCCGGGCGGGGGTACACCGGGGAGCTGTTTTTT. Together with reference TRBV25-1 and TRBJ2-2, the CDR3 gives the full variable domain: EADIYQTPRYLVIGTGKKITLECSQTMGHDKMYWYQQDPGMELHLIHYSYGVNSTEKGDLSSESTVSRIRTEHFPLTLESARPSHTSQYLCAGRGYTGELFFGEGSRLTVL.